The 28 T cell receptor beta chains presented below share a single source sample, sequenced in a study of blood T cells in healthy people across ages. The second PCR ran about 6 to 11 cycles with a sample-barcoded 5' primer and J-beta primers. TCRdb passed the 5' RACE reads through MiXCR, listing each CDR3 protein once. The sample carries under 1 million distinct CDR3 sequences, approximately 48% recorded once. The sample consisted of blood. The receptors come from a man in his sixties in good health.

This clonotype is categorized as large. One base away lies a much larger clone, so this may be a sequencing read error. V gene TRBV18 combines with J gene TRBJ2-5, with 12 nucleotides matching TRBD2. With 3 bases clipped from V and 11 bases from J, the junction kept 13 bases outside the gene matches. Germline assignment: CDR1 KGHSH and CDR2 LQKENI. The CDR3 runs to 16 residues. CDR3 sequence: CASSPPTSGGGNEQYF. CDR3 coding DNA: TGTGCCAGCTCACCCCCGACTAGCGGGGGCGGAAATGAGCAGTACTTC.

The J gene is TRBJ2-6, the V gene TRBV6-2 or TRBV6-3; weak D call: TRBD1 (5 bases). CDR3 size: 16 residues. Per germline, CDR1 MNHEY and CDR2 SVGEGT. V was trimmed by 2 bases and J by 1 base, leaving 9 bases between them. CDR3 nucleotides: TGTGCCAGCAGTTACAAACAGGTATCTGGGGCCAACGTCCTGACTTTC. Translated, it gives CASSYKQVSGANVLTF.

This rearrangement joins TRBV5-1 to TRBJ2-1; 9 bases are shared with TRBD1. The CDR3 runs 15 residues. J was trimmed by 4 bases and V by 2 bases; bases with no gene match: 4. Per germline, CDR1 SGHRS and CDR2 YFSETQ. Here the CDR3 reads CASSFGQGFYNEQFF. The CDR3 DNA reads TGCGCCAGCAGCTTCGGACAGGGGTTTTACAATGAGCAGTTCTTC. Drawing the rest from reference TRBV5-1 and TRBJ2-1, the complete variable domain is KAGVTQTPRYLIKTRGQQVTLSCSPISGHRSVSWYQQTPGQGLQFLFEYFSETQRNKGNFPGRFSGRQFSNSRSEMNVSTLELGDSALYLCASSFGQGFYNEQFFGPGTRLTVL.

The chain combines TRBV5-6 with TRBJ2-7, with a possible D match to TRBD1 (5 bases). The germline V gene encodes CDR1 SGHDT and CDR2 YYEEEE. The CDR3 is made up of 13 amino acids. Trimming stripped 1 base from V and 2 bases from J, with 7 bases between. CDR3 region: CASSLRTPYEQYF. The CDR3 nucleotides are TGTGCCAGCAGCTTGAGGACACCCTACGAGCAGTACTTC.

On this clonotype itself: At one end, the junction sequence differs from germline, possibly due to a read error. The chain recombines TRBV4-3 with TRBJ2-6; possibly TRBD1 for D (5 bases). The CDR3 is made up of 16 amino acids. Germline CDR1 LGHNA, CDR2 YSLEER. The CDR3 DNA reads TGCGCCAGCAGCCAAGATCGTGTCCCTGGGGCCGACGTCCTGACTTTC. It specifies CASSQDRVPGADVLTF.

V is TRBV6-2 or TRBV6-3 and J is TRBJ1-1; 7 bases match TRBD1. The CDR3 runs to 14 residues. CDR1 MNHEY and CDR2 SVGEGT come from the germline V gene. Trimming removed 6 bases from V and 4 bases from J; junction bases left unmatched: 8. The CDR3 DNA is TGTGCCAGCAGATTGACAGGGAGGGTCACTGAAGCTTTCTTT. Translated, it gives CASRLTGRVTEAFF.

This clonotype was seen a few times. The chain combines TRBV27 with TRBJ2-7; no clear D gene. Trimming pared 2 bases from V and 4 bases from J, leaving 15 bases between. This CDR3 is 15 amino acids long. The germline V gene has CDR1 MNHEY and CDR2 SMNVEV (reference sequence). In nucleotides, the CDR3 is TGTGCCAGCAGTTTACTCTGGGGAACTCCTTACGAGCAGTACTTC. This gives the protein CASSLLWGTPYEQYF.

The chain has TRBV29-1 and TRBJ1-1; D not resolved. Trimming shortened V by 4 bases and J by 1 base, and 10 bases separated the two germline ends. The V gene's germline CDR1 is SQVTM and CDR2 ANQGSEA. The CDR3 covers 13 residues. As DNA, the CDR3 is TGCAGCGTTGGACCGTGGGGGAACACTGAAGCTTTCTTT. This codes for CSVGPWGNTEAFF.

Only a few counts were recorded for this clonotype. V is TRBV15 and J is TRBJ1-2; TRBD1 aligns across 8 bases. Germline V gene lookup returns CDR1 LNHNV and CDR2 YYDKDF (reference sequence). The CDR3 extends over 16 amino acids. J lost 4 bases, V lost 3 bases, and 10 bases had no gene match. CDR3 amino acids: CATSRATGQVIYGYTF. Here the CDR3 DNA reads TGTGCCACCAGCAGGGCAACGGGACAGGTGATCTATGGCTACACCTTC.

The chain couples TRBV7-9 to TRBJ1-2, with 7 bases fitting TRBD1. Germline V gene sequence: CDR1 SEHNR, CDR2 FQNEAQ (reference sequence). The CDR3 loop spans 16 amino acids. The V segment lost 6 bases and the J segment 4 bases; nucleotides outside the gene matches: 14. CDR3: CASSLPSGQIIYGYTF. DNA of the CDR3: TGTGCCAGCAGTCTACCATCGGGACAGATAATCTATGGCTACACCTTC. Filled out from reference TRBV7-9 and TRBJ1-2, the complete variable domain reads DTGVSQNPRHKITKRGQNVTFRCDPISEHNRLYWYRQTLGQGPEFLTYFQNEAQLEKSRLLSDRFSAERPKGSFSTLEIQRTEQGDSAMYLCASSLPSGQIIYGYTFGSGTRLTVV.

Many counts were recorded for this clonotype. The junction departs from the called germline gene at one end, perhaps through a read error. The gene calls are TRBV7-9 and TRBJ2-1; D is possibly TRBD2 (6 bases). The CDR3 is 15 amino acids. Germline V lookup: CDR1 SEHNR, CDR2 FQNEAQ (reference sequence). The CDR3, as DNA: TGTGCCAGCAGTTTAGGGCGGGGTGGTTACAATGAGCAGTTCTTC. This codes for CASSLGRGGYNEQFF.

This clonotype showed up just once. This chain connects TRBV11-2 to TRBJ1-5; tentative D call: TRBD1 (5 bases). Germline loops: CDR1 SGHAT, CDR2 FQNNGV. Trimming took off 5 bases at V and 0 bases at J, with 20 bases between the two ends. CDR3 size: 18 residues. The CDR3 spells CASSAQPRDGDSNQPQHF. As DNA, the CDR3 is TGTGCCAGCAGCGCACAACCTCGGGACGGCGATAGCAATCAGCCCCAGCATTTT.

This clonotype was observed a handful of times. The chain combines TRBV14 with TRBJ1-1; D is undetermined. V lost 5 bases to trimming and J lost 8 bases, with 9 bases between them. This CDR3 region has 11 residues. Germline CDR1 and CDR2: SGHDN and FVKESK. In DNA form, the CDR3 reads TGTGCCAGCAGCTCCGGAATGGAAGCTTTCTTT. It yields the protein CASSSGMEAFF.

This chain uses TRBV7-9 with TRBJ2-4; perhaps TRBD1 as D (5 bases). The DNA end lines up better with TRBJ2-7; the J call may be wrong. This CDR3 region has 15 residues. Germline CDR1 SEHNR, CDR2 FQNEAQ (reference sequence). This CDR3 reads CASSPLDSDLNEQYF. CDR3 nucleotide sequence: TGTGCCAGCAGCCCCCTCGACAGTGATCTGAACGAGCAGTACTTC.

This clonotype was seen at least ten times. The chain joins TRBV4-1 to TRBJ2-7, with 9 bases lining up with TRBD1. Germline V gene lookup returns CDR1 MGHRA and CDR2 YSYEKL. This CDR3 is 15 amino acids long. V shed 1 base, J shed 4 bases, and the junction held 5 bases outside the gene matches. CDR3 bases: TGCGCCAGCAGCCAAGCTCCGGGACAGGGTTACGAGCAGTACTTC. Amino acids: CASSQAPGQGYEQYF.

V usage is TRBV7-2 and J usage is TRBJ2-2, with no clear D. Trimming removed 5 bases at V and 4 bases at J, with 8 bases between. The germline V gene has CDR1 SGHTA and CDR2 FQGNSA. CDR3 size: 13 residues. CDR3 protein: CASSTTSTGELFF. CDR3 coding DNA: TGTGCCAGCAGCACCACCTCCACCGGGGAGCTGTTTTTT.

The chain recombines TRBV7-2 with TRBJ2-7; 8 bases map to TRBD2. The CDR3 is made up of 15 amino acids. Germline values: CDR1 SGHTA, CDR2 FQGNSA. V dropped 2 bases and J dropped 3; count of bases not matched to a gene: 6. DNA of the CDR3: TGTGCCAGCAGCTTAACCACCAGCGGGGGCTACGAGCAGTACTTC. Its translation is CASSLTTSGGYEQYF.

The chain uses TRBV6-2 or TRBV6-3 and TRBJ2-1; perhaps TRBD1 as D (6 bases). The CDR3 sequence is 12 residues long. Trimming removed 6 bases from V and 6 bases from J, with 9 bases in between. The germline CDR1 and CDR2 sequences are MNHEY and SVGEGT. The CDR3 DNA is TGTGCCAGCAGAAAGACAGGCAATGAGCAGTTCTTC. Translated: CASRKTGNEQFF.

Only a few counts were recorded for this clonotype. CDR3 sequence: CASRPRGTPLHF. CDR3 bases: TGTGCCAGCAGGCCCAGGGGTACGCCCCTCCACTTT. This chain links TRBV6-2 or TRBV6-3 with TRBJ1-6, with D possibly matching TRBD1 (6 bases). The V end lost 6 bases, the J end lost 13 bases, and 13 bases lay between the germline ends. The CDR3 covers 12 residues. Looked up from germline, CDR1 is MNHEY and CDR2 is SVGEGT.

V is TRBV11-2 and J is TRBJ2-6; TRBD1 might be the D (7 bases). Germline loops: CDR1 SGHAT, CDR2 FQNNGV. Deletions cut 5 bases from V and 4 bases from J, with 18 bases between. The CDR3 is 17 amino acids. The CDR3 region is CASSPSAGGKGANVLTF. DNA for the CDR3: TGTGCCAGCAGCCCCTCAGCAGGGGGGAAAGGGGCCAACGTCCTGACTTTC. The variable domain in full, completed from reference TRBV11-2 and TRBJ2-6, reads EAGVAQSPRYKIIEKRQSVAFWCNPISGHATLYWYQQILGQGPKLLIQFQNNGVVDDSQLPKDRFSAERLKGVDSTLKIQPAKLEDSAVYLCASSPSAGGKGANVLTFGAGSRLTVL.

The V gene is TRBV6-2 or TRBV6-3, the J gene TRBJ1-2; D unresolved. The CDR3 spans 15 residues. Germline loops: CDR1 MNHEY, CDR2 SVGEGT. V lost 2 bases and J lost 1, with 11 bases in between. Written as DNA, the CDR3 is TGTGCCAGCAGTTACGTCCCGGATTTTAACTATGGCTACACCTTC. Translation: CASSYVPDFNYGYTF.

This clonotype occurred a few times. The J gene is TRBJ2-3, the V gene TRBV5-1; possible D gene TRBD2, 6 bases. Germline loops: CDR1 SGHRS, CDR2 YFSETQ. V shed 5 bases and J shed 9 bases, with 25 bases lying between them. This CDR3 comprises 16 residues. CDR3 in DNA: TGCGCCAGCAGGCGGGAAGGGACCGGTTCACGGGAAACGCAGTATTTT. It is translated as CASRREGTGSRETQYF.

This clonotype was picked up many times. CDR3 sequence (DNA): TGTGCCAGCAGTATGGGACAGGGTTACTACGAGCAGTACTTC. This translates into CASSMGQGYYEQYF. The chain couples TRBV12-3 or TRBV12-4 to TRBJ2-7; TRBD1 matches 9 bases. Germline trimming cut 5 bases from V and 3 bases from J; bases unmatched to any gene: 5. The CDR3 contains 14 residues.

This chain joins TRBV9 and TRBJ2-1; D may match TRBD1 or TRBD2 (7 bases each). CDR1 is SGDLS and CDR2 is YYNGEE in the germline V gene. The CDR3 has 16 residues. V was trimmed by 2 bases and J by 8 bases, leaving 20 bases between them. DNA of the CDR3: TGTGCCAGCAGCGTGCTTGGTCAGGGGGGGTCGGATGAGCAGTTCTTC. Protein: CASSVLGQGGSDEQFF.

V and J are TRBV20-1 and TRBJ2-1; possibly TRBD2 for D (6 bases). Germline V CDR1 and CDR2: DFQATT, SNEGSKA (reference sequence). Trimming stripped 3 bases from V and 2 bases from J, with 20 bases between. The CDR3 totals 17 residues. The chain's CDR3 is CSARASTVGGPYNEQFF. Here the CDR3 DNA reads TGCAGTGCTAGGGCCTCAACGGTCGGGGGACCCTACAATGAGCAGTTCTTC.

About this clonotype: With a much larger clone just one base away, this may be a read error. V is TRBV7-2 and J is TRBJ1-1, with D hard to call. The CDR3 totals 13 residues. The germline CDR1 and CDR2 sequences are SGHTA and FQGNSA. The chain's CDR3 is CASSPASGTEASF. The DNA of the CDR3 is TGTGCCAGCAGCCCGGCGTCAGGCACTGAAGCTTCCTTT. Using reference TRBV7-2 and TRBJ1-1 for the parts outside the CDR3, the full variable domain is GAGVSQSPSNKVTEKGKDVELRCDPISGHTALYWYRQSLGQGLEFLIYFQGNSAPDKSGLPSDRFSAERTGGSVSTLTIQRTQQEDSAVYLCASSPASGTEASFGQGTRLTVV.

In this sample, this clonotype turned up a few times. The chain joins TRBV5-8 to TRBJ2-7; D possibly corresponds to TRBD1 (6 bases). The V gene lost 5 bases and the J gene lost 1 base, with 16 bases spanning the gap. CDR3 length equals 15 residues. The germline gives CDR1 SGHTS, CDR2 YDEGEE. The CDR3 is CASRPRTATSYEQYF. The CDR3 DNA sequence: TGTGCCAGCAGACCGAGGACAGCCACTTCCTACGAGCAGTACTTC.

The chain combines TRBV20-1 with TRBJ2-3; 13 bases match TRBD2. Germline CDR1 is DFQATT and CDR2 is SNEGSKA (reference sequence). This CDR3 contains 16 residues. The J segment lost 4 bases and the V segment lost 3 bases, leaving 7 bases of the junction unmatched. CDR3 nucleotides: TGCAGTGCTAGGCCACTAGCGGGGGGGGCCCCAGATACGCAGTATTTT. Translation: CSARPLAGGAPDTQYF.